This passage covers 16 T cell receptor beta chains from one sample sequenced in a study of cytomegalovirus exposure and HLA in healthy donors. The primer mix had 60 Vbeta and 13 Jbeta primers. Method: immunoSEQ multiplex PCR; TCRdb's copy keeps in-frame clones and lacks some. The sample yields roughly 250,000 clones, 75% to 90% seen once. The specimen was PBMCs. The receptors stem from a girl aged 2 to 9 in good health and CMV-seronegative.

This sequence joins TRBV30 and TRBJ2-7; TRBD2 matches 11 bases. Trimming at V came to 1 base and at J to 0 bases, leaving 14 bases not matched to a gene. Germline CDR1 and CDR2: GTSNPN and SVGIG (reference sequence). This CDR3 is 19 amino acids long. This chain's CDR3 is CAWSGLSPPTSGSSYEQYF. The CDR3 DNA reads TGTGCCTGGAGTGGGCTTTCGCCCCCTACTAGCGGGAGCTCCTACGAGCAGTACTTC.

The V gene is TRBV30, the J gene TRBJ1-1; D may be TRBD1 (5 bases). Germline loops: CDR1 GTSNPN, CDR2 SVGIG (reference sequence). V was trimmed by 1 base and J by 6 bases, leaving 9 bases between them. There are 12 residues in the CDR3. The CDR3, as DNA: TGTGCCTGGAGTGCCCAGGGTGCTGAAGCTTTCTTT. Translation gives CAWSAQGAEAFF.

The rearrangement links TRBV10-2 to TRBJ2-3; tentative D call: TRBD2 (5 bases). The V gene lost 2 bases and the J gene lost 4 bases, with 10 bases spanning the gap. The CDR3 has 14 residues. CDR1 WSHSY and CDR2 SAAADI come from the germline V gene. CDR3 region: CASSEPTRADTQYF. DNA of the CDR3: TGCGCCAGCAGTGAGCCCACTAGAGCAGATACGCAGTATTTT.

Here the CDR3 reads CASSLRGGWGEKLFF. DNA for the CDR3: TGTGCCAGCAGCCTCAGGGGCGGTTGGGGTGAAAAACTGTTTTTT. The genes are TRBV7-2 and TRBJ1-4; the D gene is possibly TRBD1 (6 bases). The germline gives CDR1 SGHTA, CDR2 FQGNSA. The CDR3 totals 15 residues. Trimming shortened V by 5 bases and J by 7 bases, and 17 bases separated the two germline ends.

Concerning this clone: Other nucleotide sequences from this sample produce the same CDR3. The V and J genes are TRBV18 and TRBJ2-7; a possible D gene is TRBD1 (7 bases). The CDR3 spans 14 residues. The V gene's germline CDR1 is KGHSH and CDR2 LQKENI. The V and J ends lost 3 bases and 3 bases respectively, with 12 bases between them. The CDR3 nucleotides read TGTGCCAGCTCACCCCGGAGGGACAGCTACGAGCAGTACTTC. Translating it yields CASSPRRDSYEQYF.

Turning to this clone: At the DNA level, this CDR3 is encoded by other sequences in the same sample as well. The rearrangement joins TRBV28 to TRBJ2-3; maybe TRBD2 (6 bases). V lost 3 bases, J lost 0 bases, and 7 bases lay in between. Germline V CDR1 and CDR2: MDHEN, SYDVKM. The CDR3 is made up of 14 amino acids. The CDR3 nucleotides read TGTGCCAGCAGTTTTGGGGGGAGCACAGATACGCAGTATTTT. Translating gives CASSFGGSTDTQYF.

J is TRBJ2-1 and V is TRBV19, with a possible D match to TRBD1 (6 bases). Deletions cut 3 bases from V and 4 bases from J, with 13 bases between. The CDR3 runs to 15 residues. Germline lookup yields CDR1 LNHDA and CDR2 SQIVND (reference sequence). CDR3 nucleotides: TGTGCCAGTAGTATGGGACAAAAGGGATACAATGAGCAGTTCTTC. This sequence encodes CASSMGQKGYNEQFF.

The chain recombines TRBV2 with TRBJ2-1, with D possibly matching TRBD2 (8 bases). The V end was cut by 11 bases, the J end by 3 bases, with 29 bases between. Germline CDR1 reads SNHLY; CDR2 reads FYNNEI. There are 18 residues in the CDR3. The CDR3 sequence: CACSGTVGILWVYNEQFF. The CDR3 bases are TGTGCCTGTAGCGGGACAGTCGGGATTCTTTGGGTCTACAATGAGCAGTTCTTC.

The V call is TRBV11-2, the J call TRBJ2-5; perhaps TRBD1 as D (5 bases). This CDR3 spans 16 amino acids. V lost 3 bases, J lost 1 base, and 15 bases lay in between. Germline-derived CDR1 and CDR2 are SGHAT and FQNNGV. CDR3 region: CASSLVQGGAQETQYF. The DNA for the CDR3 is TGTGCCAGCAGCTTGGTTCAGGGTGGAGCCCAAGAGACCCAGTACTTC.

This clone was recorded a few times. The chain carries TRBV2 and TRBJ2-7, with D possibly matching TRBD2 (5 bases). Trimming left V 1 base short and J 4 bases short, with 11 bases between. From germline, CDR1 is SNHLY and CDR2 FYNNEI. The CDR3 is 14 residues long. CDR3 DNA sequence: TGTGCCAGCAGTGAAGGCAGTCGGGGATACGAGCAGTACTTC. Translating gives CASSEGSRGYEQYF.

This clone was picked up a small number of times. This specimen includes other DNA sequences encoding the same CDR3. The rearrangement links TRBV27 to TRBJ1-2, with TRBD1 matching over 8 bases. Trimming took 2 bases from V and 4 from J; bases not matched to a gene: 0. The CDR3 length is 13 residues. Germline loops: CDR1 MNHEY, CDR2 SMNVEV (reference sequence). The CDR3 here is CASSLTGGYGYTF. The CDR3 DNA is TGTGCCAGCAGTTTAACAGGGGGCTATGGCTACACCTTC.

This chain uses TRBV27 with TRBJ1-6; a weak D match, TRBD1 (5 bases). The V gene's germline CDR1 is MNHEY and CDR2 SMNVEV (reference sequence). This CDR3 is 13 amino acids long. V dropped 7 bases and J dropped 7 bases, with 11 bases sitting between them. The CDR3 here is CASTFGGNSPLHF. The CDR3 nucleotides are TGTGCCAGCACCTTCGGGGGAAATTCACCCCTCCACTTT.

The chain recombines TRBV5-1 with TRBJ2-3; D is unresolved. The CDR3 runs to 20 residues. With 0 bases removed from V and 2 bases from J, the gap between germline ends came to 25 bases. The germline CDR1 and CDR2 sequences are SGHRS and YFSETQ. For the CDR3, the DNA is TGCGCCAGCAGCTTGGCGACTTTGGCTCGCATCCGGATCTCCACAGATACGCAGTATTTT. Translating gives CASSLATLARIRISTDTQYF.

This clone was counted a few times. The J gene is TRBJ2-7, the V gene TRBV19; 10 positions agree with TRBD2. This CDR3 is 14 amino acids long. Looked up from germline, CDR1 is LNHDA and CDR2 is SQIVND (reference sequence). V gave up 4 bases and J gave up 4 bases; unmatched junction bases: 4. The CDR3 DNA sequence: TGTGCCAGTAGTACCCGGACTAGCGGATACGAGCAGTACTTC. Encoded protein: CASSTRTSGYEQYF.

In its sample, this clone was seen a few times. V and J are TRBV11-3 and TRBJ1-4; TRBD1 aligns across 7 bases. With V trimmed by 2 bases and J by 1 base, 16 bases remained unmatched. The CDR3 runs 20 residues. Germline values: CDR1 SGHNT, CDR2 YENEEA. The CDR3 is CASSLHLLKGAKLTNEKLFF. Written as DNA, the CDR3 is TGTGCCAGCAGCTTACACCTCCTCAAGGGGGCGAAGTTAACTAATGAAAAACTGTTTTTT.

The chain couples TRBV12-5 to TRBJ2-1; 9 nucleotides agree with TRBD2. Germline V gives CDR1 LGHNT, CDR2 FRNRAP. CDR3 length equals 19 residues. J was trimmed by 0 bases and V by 1 base; bases with no gene match: 10. The DNA for the CDR3 is TGTGCTAGTGGTTTGGACCCCCACCGACTAGCGGCCTCCTACAATGAGCAGTTCTTC. This encodes CASGLDPHRLAASYNEQFF.